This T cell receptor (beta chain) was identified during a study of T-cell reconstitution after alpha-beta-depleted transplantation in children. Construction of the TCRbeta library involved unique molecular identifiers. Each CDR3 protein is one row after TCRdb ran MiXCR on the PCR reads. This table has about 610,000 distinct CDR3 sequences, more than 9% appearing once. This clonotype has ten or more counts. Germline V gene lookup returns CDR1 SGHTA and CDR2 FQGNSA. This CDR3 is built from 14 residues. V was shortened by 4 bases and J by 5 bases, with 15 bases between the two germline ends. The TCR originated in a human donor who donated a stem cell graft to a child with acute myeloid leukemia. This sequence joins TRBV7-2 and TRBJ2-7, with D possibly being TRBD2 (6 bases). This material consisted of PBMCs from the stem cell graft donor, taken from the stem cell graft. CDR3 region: CASSSVRESHEQYF. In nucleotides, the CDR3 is TGTGCCAGCAGCTCGGTACGGGAGTCCCACGAGCAGTACTTC. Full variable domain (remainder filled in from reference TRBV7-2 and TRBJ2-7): GAGVSQSPSNKVTEKGKDVELRCDPISGHTALYWYRQSLGQGLEFLIYFQGNSAPDKSGLPSDRFSAERTGGSVSTLTIQRTQQEDSAVYLCASSSVRESHEQYFGPGTRLTVT.